These T cell receptor beta chains were read from a single sample in a study of cytomegalovirus exposure and HLA in healthy donors. The data were produced by immunoSEQ multiplex PCR, yet TCRdb's version contains in-frame clones alone and is incomplete. Of roughly 160,000 clones in the sample, around 80% were seen once. Sequencing was done on a sample of PBMCs. Receptors were obtained from a woman aged 45-60 years in good health and CMV-seropositive. Each CDR3 is given with its conserved first and last residue. D genes are given only for firm matches. Some rows mark clone size as missing; the rest say once, few, many or name a class of expanded clone.

d_call | j_call | v_call | clone_size | cdr3_nt | cdr3_aa
TRBD1 | TRBJ2-7 | TRBV18 | - | TGTGCCAGCTCACCAGGGACAGGGGGGACCTACGAGCAGTACTTC | CASSPGTGGTYEQYF
- | TRBJ1-1 | TRBV6-6 | - | TGTGCCAGCGGCATACCGTTCACTGAAGCTTTCTTT | CASGIPFTEAFF
TRBD1 | TRBJ2-7 | TRBV9 | - | TGTGCCAGCAGCGCCCGACAGGGCTACGAGCAGTACTTC | CASSARQGYEQYF
- | TRBJ2-7 | TRBV27 | - | TGTGCCAGCAGTGGAGGTCTCTCCTACGAGCAGTACTTC | CASSGGLSYEQYF
TRBD2 | TRBJ2-3 | TRBV7-9 | - | TGTTCCAGCAGCCCGGGACTAGCGGGGGAACGCACAGATACGCAGTATTTT | CSSSPGLAGERTDTQYF
- | TRBJ2-3 | TRBV7-2 | - | TGTGCCAGCAGCAATACTAGCACAGATACGCAGTATTTT | CASSNTSTDTQYF
TRBD2 | TRBJ2-5 | TRBV7-2 | - | TGTGCCAGCAGCTTAGGGGGACTAGCTGGGACCCAGTACTTC | CASSLGGLAGTQYF
TRBD1 | TRBJ1-1 | TRBV7-8 | - | TGTGCCAGCAGTCTCGCCGGGACAGAGGACACTGAAGCTTTCTTT | CASSLAGTEDTEAFF
- | TRBJ1-5 | TRBV19 | once | TGTGCCAGTAGTATTCAGATAGGACGGGAAAATCAGCCCCAGCATTTT | CASSIQIGRENQPQHF
TRBD1 | TRBJ2-5 | TRBV7-2 | once | TGTGCCAGCAGCTTAGCGCCGACAGGGGTAAGGTACTTC | CASSLAPTGVRYF
TRBD1 | TRBJ2-1 | TRBV11-2 | - | TGTGCCAGCAGCACCGGGACAGGGGGTTTCGATGAGCAGTTCTTC | CASSTGTGGFDEQFF
- | TRBJ1-2 | TRBV15 | - | TGTGCCACCAGCAGAGATCTGCCGGGGCGGGGGGGCTACACCTTC | CATSRDLPGRGGYTF
- | TRBJ1-1 | TRBV5-1 | - | TGCGCCAGCAGGAGTGGTCTGTTGAACACTGAAGCTTTCTTT | CASRSGLLNTEAFF
- | TRBJ1-3 | TRBV6-5 | - | TGTGCCAGCAGTTACATCGGGGTCCGCTCTGGAAACACCATATATTTT | CASSYIGVRSGNTIYF
TRBD1 | TRBJ2-5 | TRBV4-3 | - | TGCGCCAGCAGCCATGGTACAGGGGTGGGGGAGACCCAGTACTTC | CASSHGTGVGETQYF
- | TRBJ2-2 | TRBV29-1 | - | TGCAGCGCCACGGAGGTTCCCGGGGAGCTGTTTTTT | CSATEVPGELFF
- | TRBJ1-1 | TRBV19 | - | TGTGCCAGTAGCAATGCCCGACGGACAGCGAACACTGAAGCTTTCTTT | CASSNARRTANTEAFF
- | TRBJ1-1 | TRBV9 | - | TGTGCCAGCAGCGTAAGAACCGGGGAGATTAACACTGAAGCTTTCTTT | CASSVRTGEINTEAFF
TRBD1 | TRBJ2-2 | TRBV27 | - | TGTGCCAGCAGAAACGACAGGGCCTCCGCGAACACCGGGGAGCTGTTTTTT | CASRNDRASANTGELFF
TRBD1 | TRBJ1-6 | TRBV5-1 | - | TGCGCCAGCAGCCGCCCGACAGGGACCGACGGCTCACCCCTCCACTTT | CASSRPTGTDGSPLHF
TRBD2 | TRBJ2-2 | TRBV7-6 | - | TGTGCCAGCAGTCCTACCCAGCGGGGGGGCCTCGGGGAGCTGTTTTTT | CASSPTQRGGLGELFF
TRBD2 | TRBJ2-3 | TRBV2 | - | TGTGCCAGCCTCCGACTAGCGGGAAGGACAGATACGCAGTATTTT | CASLRLAGRTDTQYF
- | TRBJ2-3 | TRBV7-8 | - | TGTGCCAGCAGCGGGCGGGACAGCACAGATACGCAGTATTTT | CASSGRDSTDTQYF
- | TRBJ2-7 | TRBV5-1 | - | TGCGCCAGCAGCCCTAACAGGGAATCCGAGCAGTACTTC | CASSPNRESEQYF
TRBD2 | TRBJ2-5 | TRBV19 | - | TGTGCCAGTAGTCCCCGCCTAGCGGGAGGGCGAGAGACCCAGTACTTC | CASSPRLAGGRETQYF
- | TRBJ2-6 | TRBV18 | - | TGTGCCAGCTCACCTGCCGACATGACCGGGGCCAACGTCCTGACTTTC | CASSPADMTGANVLTF
- | TRBJ1-5 | TRBV10-3 | - | TGTGCCATCAGTGATCAGGCGAGCAATCAGCCCCAGCATTTT | CAISDQASNQPQHF
- | TRBJ2-7 | TRBV29-1 | - | TGCAGCGTTGAAAGGGACGCGGGATCCTACGAGCAGTACTTC | CSVERDAGSYEQYF
- | TRBJ1-2 | TRBV7-9 | few | TGTGCCAGCACCCTCGATGGCTACACCTTC | CASTLDGYTF
TRBD1 | TRBJ2-1 | TRBV7-9 | once | TGTGCCAGCAGCATCGGGACAGCCTACAATGAGCAGTTCTTC | CASSIGTAYNEQFF
- | TRBJ2-5 | TRBV5-4 | - | TGTGCCAGCGGGGAGGAGACCCAGTACTTC | CASGEETQYF
TRBD2 | TRBJ2-5 | TRBV19 | - | TGTGCCAGTAGTATGGCCCCCCGTAGCGGGAGGGCCTCAGAGACCCAGTACTTC | CASSMAPRSGRASETQYF
- | TRBJ1-5 | TRBV28 | - | TGTGCCAGCAGACTAAGAACCGGGGGGACTACTAGCAATCAGCCCCAGCATTTT | CASRLRTGGTTSNQPQHF
TRBD1 | TRBJ1-2 | TRBV19 | - | TGTGCCAGTAGTTCACGGACAGGGTATGGCTACACCTTC | CASSSRTGYGYTF
TRBD2 | TRBJ2-5 | TRBV5-1 | - | TGCGCCAGCAGCTTGGGATCGGGCGGGAGTGAGACCCAGTACTTC | CASSLGSGGSETQYF